This section outlines one T cell receptor beta chain sequence together with its context. The antigen is unknown. Time point of the sample: newly diagnosed GD, antithyroid drugs for less than 3 months. From PBMCs, RNA was extracted and then used to make the TCR library. Doctors identified Graves' disease using the American Thyroid Association guidelines. The data were taken from a study of regulatory T cells in long-lasting Graves disease. Overall study findings and caveats: The study examined only peripheral blood, not thyroid tissue.

With iRepertoire HTBI primers and Arm-PCR of CDR3 regions, TCR beta libraries were built. TCRdb processed the multiplex PCR reads anew with MiXCR; each CDR3 protein has one entry. Of 350,000 to 500,000 distinct CDR3 sequences listed, around 13% are singletons. This CDR3 has 15 residues. Per germline, CDR1 SGHRS and CDR2 YFSETQ. Trimming took 3 bases from V and 3 from J, leaving 15 bases between them. These data also formed part of another study, on T cells in Graves' hyperthyroidism and ophthalmopathy. As reported in that work: First-round RT-PCR with HTBI primers amplified the TCR CDR3 region.

The chain joins TRBV5-1 to TRBJ1-2; D possibly corresponds to TRBD1 (5 bases). This TCR derives from a woman in her forties or fifties with Graves disease. The sample consisted of peripheral blood mononuclear cells (PBMCs), taken at new diagnosis, from a patient treated with antithyroid drugs. The CDR3 protein is CASSSLGGSYYGYTF. CDR3 sequence (DNA): TGCGCCAGCAGCTCTCTTGGGGGGAGCTACTATGGCTACACCTTC. Variable domain in full (rest from reference TRBV5-1 and TRBJ1-2): KAGVTQTPRYLIKTRGQQVTLSCSPISGHRSVSWYQQTPGQGLQFLFEYFSETQRNKGNFPGRFSGRQFSNSRSEMNVSTLELGDSALYLCASSSLGGSYYGYTFGSGTRLTVV.